The T cell receptor beta chain described here comes from a study of blood T cell repertoires in COVID-19. Repertoires were generated with immunoSEQ multiplex PCR, while TCRdb's copy carries only in-frame clones and drops some. The sample holds approximately 150,000 clones, roughly 84% seen once. The CDR3 contains 13 residues. V lost 5 bases and J lost 10, with 16 bases in between. Germline V gene data show CDR1 as SGDLS and CDR2 as YYNGEE. The clonotype comes from a man younger than 45 with COVID-19, enrolled during active disease. Sample: peripheral blood. J is TRBJ2-1 and V is TRBV9; no firm D call. The CDR3 loop is CASSRSSPREQFF. DNA for the CDR3: TGTGCCAGCAGTAGGTCCAGCCCGAGGGAGCAGTTCTTC.